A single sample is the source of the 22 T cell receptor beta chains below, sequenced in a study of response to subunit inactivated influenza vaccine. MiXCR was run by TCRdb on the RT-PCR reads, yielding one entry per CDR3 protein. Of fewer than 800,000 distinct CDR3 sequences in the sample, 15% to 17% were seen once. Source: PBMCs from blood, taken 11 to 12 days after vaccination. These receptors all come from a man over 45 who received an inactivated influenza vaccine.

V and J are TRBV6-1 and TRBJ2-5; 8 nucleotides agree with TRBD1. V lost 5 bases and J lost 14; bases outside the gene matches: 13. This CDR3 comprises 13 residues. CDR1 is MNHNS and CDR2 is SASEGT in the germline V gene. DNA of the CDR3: TGTGCCAGCAGTACGCCGGGACAGGCGACAACATACTTC. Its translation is CASSTPGQATTYF.

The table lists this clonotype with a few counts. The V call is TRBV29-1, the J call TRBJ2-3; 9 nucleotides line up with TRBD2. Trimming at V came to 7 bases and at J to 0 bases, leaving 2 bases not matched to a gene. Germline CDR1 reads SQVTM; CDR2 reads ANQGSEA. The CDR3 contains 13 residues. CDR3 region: CSGGGVSTDTQYF. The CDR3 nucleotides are TGCAGCGGCGGGGGGGTTAGCACAGATACGCAGTATTTT.

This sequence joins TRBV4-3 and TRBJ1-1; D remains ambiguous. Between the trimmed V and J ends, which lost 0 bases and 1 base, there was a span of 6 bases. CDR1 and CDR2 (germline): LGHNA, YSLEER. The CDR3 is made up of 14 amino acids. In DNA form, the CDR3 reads TGCGCCAGCAGCCAAGATGGGCAGAACACTGAAGCTTTCTTT. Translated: CASSQDGQNTEAFF.

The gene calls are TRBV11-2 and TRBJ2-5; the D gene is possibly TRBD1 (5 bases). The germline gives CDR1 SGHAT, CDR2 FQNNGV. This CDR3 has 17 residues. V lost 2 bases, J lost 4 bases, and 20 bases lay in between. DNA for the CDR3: TGTGCCAGCAGCTTATCTAGGGTAGGGGCCCGTTTAGAGACCCAGTACTTC. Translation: CASSLSRVGARLETQYF.

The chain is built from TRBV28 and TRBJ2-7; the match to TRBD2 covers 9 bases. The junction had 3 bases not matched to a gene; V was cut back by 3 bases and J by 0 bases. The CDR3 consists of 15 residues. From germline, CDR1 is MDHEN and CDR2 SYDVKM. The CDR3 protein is CASSFERGVSYEQYF. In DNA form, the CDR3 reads TGTGCCAGCAGTTTTGAGCGGGGGGTCTCCTACGAGCAGTACTTC.

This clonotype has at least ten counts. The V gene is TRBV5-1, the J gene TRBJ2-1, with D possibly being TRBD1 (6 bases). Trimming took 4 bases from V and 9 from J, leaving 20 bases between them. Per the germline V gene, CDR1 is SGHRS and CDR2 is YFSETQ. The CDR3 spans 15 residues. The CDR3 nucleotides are TGCGCCAGCAGCCTAAAACAGGGATCGTTGGGTGAGCAGTTCTTC. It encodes CASSLKQGSLGEQFF.

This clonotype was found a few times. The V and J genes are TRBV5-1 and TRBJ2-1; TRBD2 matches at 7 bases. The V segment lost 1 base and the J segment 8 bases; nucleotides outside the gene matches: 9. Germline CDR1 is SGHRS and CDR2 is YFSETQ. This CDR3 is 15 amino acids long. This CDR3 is CASSLSGVVSDEQFF. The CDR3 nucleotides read TGCGCCAGCAGCTTGAGCGGGGTTGTTTCAGATGAGCAGTTCTTC. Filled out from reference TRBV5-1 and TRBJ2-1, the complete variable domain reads KAGVTQTPRYLIKTRGQQVTLSCSPISGHRSVSWYQQTPGQGLQFLFEYFSETQRNKGNFPGRFSGRQFSNSRSEMNVSTLELGDSALYLCASSLSGVVSDEQFFGPGTRLTVL.

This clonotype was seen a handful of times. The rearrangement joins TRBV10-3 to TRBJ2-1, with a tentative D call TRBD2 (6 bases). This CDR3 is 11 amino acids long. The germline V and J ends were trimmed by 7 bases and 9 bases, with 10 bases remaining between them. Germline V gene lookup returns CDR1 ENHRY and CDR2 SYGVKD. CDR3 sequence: CAINARGEQFF. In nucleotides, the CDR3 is TGTGCCATCAACGCGCGGGGTGAGCAGTTCTTC.

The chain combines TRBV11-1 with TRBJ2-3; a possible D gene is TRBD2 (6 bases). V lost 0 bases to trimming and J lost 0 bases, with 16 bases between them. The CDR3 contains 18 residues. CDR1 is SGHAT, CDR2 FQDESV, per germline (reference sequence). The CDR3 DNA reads TGTGCCAGCAGCTTAGCGCTCGGGACTCGCCCTAGCACAGATACGCAGTATTTT. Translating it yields CASSLALGTRPSTDTQYF.

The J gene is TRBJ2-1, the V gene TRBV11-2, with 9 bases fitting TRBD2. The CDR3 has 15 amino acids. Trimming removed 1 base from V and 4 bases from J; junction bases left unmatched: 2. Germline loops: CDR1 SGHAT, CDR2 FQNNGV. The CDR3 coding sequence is TGTGCCAGCAGCTTAGCAGCGGGAGGTTACAATGAGCAGTTCTTC. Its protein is CASSLAAGGYNEQFF.

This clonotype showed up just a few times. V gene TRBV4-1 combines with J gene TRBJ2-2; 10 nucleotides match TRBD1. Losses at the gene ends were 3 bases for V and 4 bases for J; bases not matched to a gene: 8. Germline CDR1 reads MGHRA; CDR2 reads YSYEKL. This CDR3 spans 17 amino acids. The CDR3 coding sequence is TGCGCCAGCAGCCAGGACAGGGGGTACGCCCTCACCGGGGAGCTGTTTTTT. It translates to CASSQDRGYALTGELFF.

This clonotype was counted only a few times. The DNA of the CDR3 is TGTGCCAGCAAAGGACAGGGATACACCGGGGAGCTGTTTTTT. It codes for CASKGQGYTGELFF. V gene TRBV28 combines with J gene TRBJ2-2; 8 nucleotides align to TRBD1. This CDR3 has 14 amino acids. CDR1 is MDHEN, CDR2 SYDVKM, per germline. Trimming at V came to 7 bases and at J to 3 bases, leaving 4 bases not matched to a gene.

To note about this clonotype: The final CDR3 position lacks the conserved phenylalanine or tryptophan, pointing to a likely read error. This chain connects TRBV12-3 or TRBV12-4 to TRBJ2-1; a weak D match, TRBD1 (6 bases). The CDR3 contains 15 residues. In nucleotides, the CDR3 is TGTGCCAGCAGTTTTGGGGGCAGCTCCTACAGTGAGCAGTTCTTG. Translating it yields CASSFGGSSYSEQFL.

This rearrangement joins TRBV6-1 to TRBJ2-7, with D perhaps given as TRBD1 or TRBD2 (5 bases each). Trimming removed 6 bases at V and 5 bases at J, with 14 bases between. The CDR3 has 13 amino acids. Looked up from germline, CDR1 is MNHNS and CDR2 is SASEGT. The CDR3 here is CASSPGTANEQYF. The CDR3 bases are TGTGCCAGCAGCCCCGGGACGGCAAACGAGCAGTACTTC.

CDR3 sequence reads: CASSSDSLGDQPQHF. CDR3 nucleotides: TGTGCCAGCAGCTCCGACAGCCTAGGGGATCAGCCCCAGCATTTT. The chain recombines TRBV5-5 with TRBJ1-5; maybe TRBD1 (5 bases). From germline, CDR1 is SGHKS and CDR2 YYEKEE (reference sequence). This CDR3 contains 15 residues. V was trimmed by 3 bases and J by 5 bases, leaving 15 bases between them.

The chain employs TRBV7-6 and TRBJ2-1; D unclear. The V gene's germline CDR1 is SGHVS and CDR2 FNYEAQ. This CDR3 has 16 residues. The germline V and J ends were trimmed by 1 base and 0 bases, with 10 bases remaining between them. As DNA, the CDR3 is TGTGCCAGCAGCTTAGTGTTATACAGCTCCTACAATGAGCAGTTCTTC. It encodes CASSLVLYSSYNEQFF. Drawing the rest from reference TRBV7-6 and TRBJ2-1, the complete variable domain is GAGVSQSPRYKVTKRGQDVALRCDPISGHVSLYWYRQALGQGPEFLTYFNYEAQQDKSGLPNDRFSAERPEGSISTLTIQRTEQRDSAMYRCASSLVLYSSYNEQFFGPGTRLTVL.

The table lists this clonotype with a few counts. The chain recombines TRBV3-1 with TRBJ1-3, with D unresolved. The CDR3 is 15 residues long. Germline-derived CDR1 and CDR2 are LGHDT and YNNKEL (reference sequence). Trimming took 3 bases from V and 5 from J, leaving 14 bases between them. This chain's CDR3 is CASSHRDVGRNTIYF. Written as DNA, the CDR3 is TGTGCCAGCAGCCATAGAGACGTCGGAAGAAACACCATATATTTT.

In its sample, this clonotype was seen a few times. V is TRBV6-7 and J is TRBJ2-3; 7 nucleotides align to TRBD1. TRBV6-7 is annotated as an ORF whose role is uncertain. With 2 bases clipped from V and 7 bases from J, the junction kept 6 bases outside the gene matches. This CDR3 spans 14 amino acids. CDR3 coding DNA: TGTGCCAGCAGTTACCGACAGGGTGGGCATACGCAGTATTTT. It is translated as CASSYRQGGHTQYF.

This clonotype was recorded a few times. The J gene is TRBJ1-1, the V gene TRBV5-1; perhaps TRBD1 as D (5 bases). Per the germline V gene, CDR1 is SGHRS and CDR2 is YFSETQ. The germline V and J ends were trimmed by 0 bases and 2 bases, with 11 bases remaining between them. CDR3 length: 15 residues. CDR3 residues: CASSLERGENTEAFF. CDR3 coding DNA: TGCGCCAGCAGCTTGGAGCGGGGGGAAAACACTGAAGCTTTCTTT.

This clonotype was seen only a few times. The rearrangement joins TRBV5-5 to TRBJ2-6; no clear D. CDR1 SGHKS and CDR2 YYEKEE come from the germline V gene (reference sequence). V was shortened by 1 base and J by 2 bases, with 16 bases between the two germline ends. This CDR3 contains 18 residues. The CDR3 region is CASSLSGGVSAGANVLTF. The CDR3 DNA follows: TGTGCCAGCAGCTTGTCTGGCGGTGTATCGGCTGGGGCCAACGTCCTGACTTTC.

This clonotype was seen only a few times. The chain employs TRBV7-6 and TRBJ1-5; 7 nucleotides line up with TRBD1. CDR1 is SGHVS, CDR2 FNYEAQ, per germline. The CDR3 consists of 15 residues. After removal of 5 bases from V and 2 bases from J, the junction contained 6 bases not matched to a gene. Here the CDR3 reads CASSETGLGNQPQHF. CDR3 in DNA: TGTGCCAGCAGCGAGACAGGGTTAGGCAATCAGCCCCAGCATTTT.

CDR3 protein: CASSPRLGSGNTIYF. Written as DNA, the CDR3 is TGTGCCAGCAGCCCCCGACTTGGCTCTGGAAACACCATATATTTT. This sequence joins TRBV9 and TRBJ1-3; no reliable D call. Trimming took off 4 bases at V and 0 bases at J, with 11 bases between the two ends. Per germline, CDR1 SGDLS and CDR2 YYNGEE. This CDR3 has 15 amino acids.